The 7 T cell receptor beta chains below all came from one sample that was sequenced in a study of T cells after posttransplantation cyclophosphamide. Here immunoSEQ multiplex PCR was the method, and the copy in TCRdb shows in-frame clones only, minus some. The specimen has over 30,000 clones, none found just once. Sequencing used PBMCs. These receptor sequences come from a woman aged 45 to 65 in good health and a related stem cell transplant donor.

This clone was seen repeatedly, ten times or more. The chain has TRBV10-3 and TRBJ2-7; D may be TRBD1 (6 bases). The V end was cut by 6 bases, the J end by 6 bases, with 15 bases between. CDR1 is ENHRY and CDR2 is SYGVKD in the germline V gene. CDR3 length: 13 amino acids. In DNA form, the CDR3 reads TGTGCCATCAGGTCCCCTTTAGGGGGCGAGCAGTACTTC. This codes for CAIRSPLGGEQYF.

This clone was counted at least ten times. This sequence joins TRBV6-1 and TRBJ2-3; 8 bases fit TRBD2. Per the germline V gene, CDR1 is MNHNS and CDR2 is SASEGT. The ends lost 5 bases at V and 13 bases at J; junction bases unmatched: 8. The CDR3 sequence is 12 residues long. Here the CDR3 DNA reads TGTGCCAGCAGTCTGACTAGCGAGCGAGAGTATTTT. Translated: CASSLTSEREYF.

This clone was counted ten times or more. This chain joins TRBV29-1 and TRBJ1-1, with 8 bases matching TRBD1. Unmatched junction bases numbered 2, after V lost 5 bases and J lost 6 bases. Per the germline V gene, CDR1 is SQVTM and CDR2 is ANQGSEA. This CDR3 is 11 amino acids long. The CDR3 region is CSVTGGAEAFF. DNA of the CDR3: TGCAGCGTTACAGGGGGGGCTGAAGCTTTCTTT. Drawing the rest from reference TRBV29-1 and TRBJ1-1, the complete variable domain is SAVISQKPSRDICQRGTSLTIQCQVDSQVTMMFWYRQQPGQSLTLIATANQGSEATYESGFVIDKFPISRPNLTFSTLTVSNMSPEDSSIYLCSVTGGAEAFFGQGTRLTVV.

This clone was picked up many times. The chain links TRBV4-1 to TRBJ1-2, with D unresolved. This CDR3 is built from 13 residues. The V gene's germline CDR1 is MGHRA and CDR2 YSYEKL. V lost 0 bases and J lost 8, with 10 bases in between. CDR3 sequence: CASSQDSEWGYTF. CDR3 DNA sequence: TGCGCCAGCAGCCAAGACTCAGAATGGGGCTACACCTTC.

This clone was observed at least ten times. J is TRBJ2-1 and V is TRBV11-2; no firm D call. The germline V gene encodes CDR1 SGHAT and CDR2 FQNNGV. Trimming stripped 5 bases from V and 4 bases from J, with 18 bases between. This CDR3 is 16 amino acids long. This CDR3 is CASSNFASAIYNEQFF. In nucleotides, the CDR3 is TGTGCCAGCAGCAACTTCGCTAGTGCAATTTACAATGAGCAGTTCTTC.

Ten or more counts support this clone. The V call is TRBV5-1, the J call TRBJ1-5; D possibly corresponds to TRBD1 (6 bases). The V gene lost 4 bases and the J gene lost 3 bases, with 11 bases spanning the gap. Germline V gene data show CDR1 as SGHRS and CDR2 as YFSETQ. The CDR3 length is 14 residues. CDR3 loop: CASSEQGPNQPQHF. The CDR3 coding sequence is TGCGCCAGCAGCGAACAGGGTCCCAATCAGCCCCAGCATTTT.

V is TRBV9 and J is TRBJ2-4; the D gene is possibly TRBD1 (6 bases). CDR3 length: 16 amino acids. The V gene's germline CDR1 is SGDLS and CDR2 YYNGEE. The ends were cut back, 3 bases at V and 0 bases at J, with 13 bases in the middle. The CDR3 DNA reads TGTGCCAGCAGCGAAACCCAGGGGTTAGCCAAAAACATTCAGTACTTC. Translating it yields CASSETQGLAKNIQYF. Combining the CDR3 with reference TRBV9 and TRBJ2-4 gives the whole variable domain DSGVTQTPKHLITATGQRVTLRCSPRSGDLSVYWYQQSLDQGLQFLIQYYNGEERAKGNILERFSAQQFPDLHSELNLSSLELGDSALYFCASSETQGLAKNIQYFGAGTRLSVL.